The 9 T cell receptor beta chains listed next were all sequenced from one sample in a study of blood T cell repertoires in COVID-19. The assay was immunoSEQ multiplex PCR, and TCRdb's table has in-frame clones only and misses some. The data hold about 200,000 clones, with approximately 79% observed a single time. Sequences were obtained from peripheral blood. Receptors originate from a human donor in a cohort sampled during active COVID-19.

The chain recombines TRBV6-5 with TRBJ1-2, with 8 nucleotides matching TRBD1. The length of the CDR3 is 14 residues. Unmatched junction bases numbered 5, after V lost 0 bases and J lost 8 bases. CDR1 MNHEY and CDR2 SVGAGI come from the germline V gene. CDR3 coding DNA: TGTGCCAGCAGTTACTCGAGACAGGGGAACGGCTACACCTTC. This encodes CASSYSRQGNGYTF.

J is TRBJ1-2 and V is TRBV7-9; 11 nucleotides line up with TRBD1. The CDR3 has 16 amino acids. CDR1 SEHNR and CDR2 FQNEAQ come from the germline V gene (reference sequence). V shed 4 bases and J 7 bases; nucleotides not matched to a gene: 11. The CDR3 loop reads CASSSGQGASQSGYTF. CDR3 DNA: TGTGCCAGCAGCTCTGGACAGGGGGCATCTCAGTCTGGCTACACCTTC.

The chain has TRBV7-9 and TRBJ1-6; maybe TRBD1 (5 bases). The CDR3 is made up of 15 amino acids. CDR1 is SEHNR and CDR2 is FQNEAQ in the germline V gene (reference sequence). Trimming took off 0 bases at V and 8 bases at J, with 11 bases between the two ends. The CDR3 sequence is CASSLAGHLYSPLHF. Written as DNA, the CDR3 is TGTGCCAGCAGCTTAGCGGGGCATTTGTATTCACCCCTCCACTTT.

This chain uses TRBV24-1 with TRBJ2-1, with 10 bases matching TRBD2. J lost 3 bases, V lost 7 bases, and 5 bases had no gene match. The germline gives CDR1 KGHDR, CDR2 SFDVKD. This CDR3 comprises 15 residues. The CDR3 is CATSRTSGNYNEQFF. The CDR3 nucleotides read TGTGCCACCAGCAGAACTAGCGGGAACTACAATGAGCAGTTCTTC.

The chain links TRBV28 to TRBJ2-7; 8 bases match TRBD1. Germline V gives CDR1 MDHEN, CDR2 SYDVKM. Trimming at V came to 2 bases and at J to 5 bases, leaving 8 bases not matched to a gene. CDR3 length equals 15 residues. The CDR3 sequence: CASSLGAGGTHEQYF. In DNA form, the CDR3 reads TGTGCCAGCAGTTTAGGGGCAGGGGGCACACACGAGCAGTACTTC.

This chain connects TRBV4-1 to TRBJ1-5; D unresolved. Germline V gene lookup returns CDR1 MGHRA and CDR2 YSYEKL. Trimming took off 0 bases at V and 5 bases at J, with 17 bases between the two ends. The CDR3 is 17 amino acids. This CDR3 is CASSQDLTFSTYQPQHF. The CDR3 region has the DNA TGCGCCAGCAGCCAAGATTTAACCTTTTCGACTTATCAGCCCCAGCATTTT.

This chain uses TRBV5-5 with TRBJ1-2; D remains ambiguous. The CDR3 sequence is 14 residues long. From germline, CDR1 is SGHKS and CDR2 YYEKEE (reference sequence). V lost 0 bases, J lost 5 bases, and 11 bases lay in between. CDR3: CASSLGAERYGYTF. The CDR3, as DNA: TGTGCCAGCAGCTTGGGGGCAGAGAGATATGGCTACACCTTC.

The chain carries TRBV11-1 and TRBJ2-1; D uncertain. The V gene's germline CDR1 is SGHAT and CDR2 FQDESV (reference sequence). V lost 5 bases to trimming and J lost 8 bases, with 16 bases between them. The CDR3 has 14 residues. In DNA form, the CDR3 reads TGTGCCAGCAGCCCCCGAGTAAGCAGGTATGAGCAGTTCTTC. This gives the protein CASSPRVSRYEQFF.

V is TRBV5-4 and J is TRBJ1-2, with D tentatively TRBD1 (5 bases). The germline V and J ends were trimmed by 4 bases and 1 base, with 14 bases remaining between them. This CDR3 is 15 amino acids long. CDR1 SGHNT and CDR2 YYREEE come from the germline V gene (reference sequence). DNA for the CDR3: TGTGCCAGCAGCCGGGTAGCACAGGATAACTATGGCTACACCTTC. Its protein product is CASSRVAQDNYGYTF. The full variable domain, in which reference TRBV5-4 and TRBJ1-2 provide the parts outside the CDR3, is ETGVTQSPTHLIKTRGQQVTLRCSSQSGHNTVSWYQQALGQGPQFIFQYYREEENGRGNFPPRFSGLQFPNYSSELNVNALELDDSALYLCASSRVAQDNYGYTFGSGTRLTVV.